Following are 30 T cell receptor beta chains from one sample sequenced in a study. TCRdb used MiXCR to reprocess the 5' RACE reads, holding one entry per CDR3 protein. The repertoire holds roughly 30,000 distinct CDR3 sequences, with 20% to 30% as singletons. The sorted Tregs were CD4+CD25+CD127-/low cells. The sequencing sample was made of tumor-infiltrating Tregs sorted from the breast tumor. These receptor sequences come from a female donor with breast cancer.

This chain links TRBV20-1 with TRBJ1-2; D possibly corresponds to TRBD1 (5 bases). The germline V gene encodes CDR1 DFQATT and CDR2 SNEGSKA (reference sequence). CDR3 length equals 12 residues. Trimming removed 4 bases at V and 3 bases at J, with 9 bases between. The CDR3 loop is CSATPGDYGYTF. CDR3 nucleotides: TGCAGTGCTACCCCGGGGGACTATGGCTACACCTTC.

About this clonotype itself: The junction differs from germline at one of its ends, possibly a read error. This chain connects TRBV20-1 to TRBJ2-1, with TRBD2 matching 8 bases. Per the germline V gene, CDR1 is DFQATT and CDR2 is SNEGSKA (reference sequence). The CDR3 has 11 amino acids. The DNA for the CDR3 is TGCAGTGCCATCGGGACTAGGGCTTTGCTCTTC. It encodes CSAIGTRALLF.

This clonotype was counted a few times. CDR3 residues: CASSVDLGPYEQYF. The CDR3 DNA is TGTGCCAGCAGTGTGGACCTGGGGCCCTACGAGCAGTACTTC. The chain employs TRBV9 and TRBJ2-7; tentative D call: TRBD1 (5 bases). Germline V gives CDR1 SGDLS, CDR2 YYNGEE. This CDR3 is built from 14 residues. Trimming took 5 bases from V and 2 from J, leaving 14 bases between them. The full variable domain, completed using reference TRBV9 and TRBJ2-7, is DSGVTQTPKHLITATGQRVTLRCSPRSGDLSVYWYQQSLDQGLQFLIQYYNGEERAKGNILERFSAQQFPDLHSELNLSSLELGDSALYFCASSVDLGPYEQYFGPGTRLTVT.

This clonotype was picked up many times. The genes are TRBV4-1 and TRBJ2-5; D possibly corresponds to TRBD1 (6 bases). Germline lookup yields CDR1 MGHRA and CDR2 YSYEKL. The CDR3 has 13 residues. Trimming took off 5 bases at V and 4 bases at J, with 11 bases between the two ends. CDR3 sequence (DNA): TGCGCCAGCAGCTACAGGGTCGGAGAGACCCAGTACTTC. Translating it yields CASSYRVGETQYF.

This clonotype was found many times. The rearrangement joins TRBV2 to TRBJ1-5; D remains unclear. Trimming removed 4 bases at V and 1 base at J, with 11 bases between. The CDR3 extends over 15 amino acids. The germline V gene has CDR1 SNHLY and CDR2 FYNNEI. The CDR3 sequence: CASSVREGSNQPQHF. The DNA for the CDR3 is TGTGCCAGCAGTGTAAGGGAAGGGAGCAATCAGCCCCAGCATTTT.

This clonotype was detected ten times or more. This chain joins TRBV6-1 and TRBJ1-4; no clear D. From germline, CDR1 is MNHNS and CDR2 SASEGT. V was pared by 7 bases and J by 0 bases, with 9 bases between. The CDR3 covers 14 residues. The CDR3: CASINLATNEKLFF. The DNA for the CDR3 is TGTGCCAGCATCAACCTTGCAACTAATGAAAAACTGTTTTTT.

This clonotype was counted at least ten times. The chain combines TRBV12-3 or TRBV12-4 with TRBJ1-4, with 9 bases fitting TRBD1. Unmatched junction bases numbered 10, after V lost 6 bases and J lost 8 bases. The length of the CDR3 is 15 residues. CDR3 loop: CASRSTGTGSEKLFF. The DNA of the CDR3 is TGTGCCAGCAGGTCCACCGGGACAGGGAGCGAAAAACTGTTTTTT.

This clonotype has ten or more counts. J is TRBJ2-3 and V is TRBV6-4; D perhaps matches TRBD1 (5 bases). The V gene lost 6 bases and the J gene lost 1 base, with 8 bases spanning the gap. The length of the CDR3 is 13 residues. CDR1 and CDR2 (germline): MRHNA, SNTAGT. CDR3 coding DNA: TGTGCCAGCAGCGAACAGGGCACAGATACGCAGTATTTT. This gives the protein CASSEQGTDTQYF.

This clonotype was observed many times. V gene TRBV7-9 combines with J gene TRBJ2-7, with 7 bases aligning to TRBD1. Germline assignment: CDR1 SEHNR and CDR2 FQNEAQ (reference sequence). There are 15 residues in the CDR3. Germline trimming cut 5 bases from V and 4 bases from J; bases unmatched to any gene: 11. DNA for the CDR3: TGTGCCAGCAGCCCTACCAACAGGGGCTCATACGAGCAGTACTTC. Its protein is CASSPTNRGSYEQYF.

Comments on this clonotype: The CDR3 does not close with the conserved phenylalanine or tryptophan, likely indicating a read error. The V and J genes are TRBV6-6 and TRBJ1-6, with 10 bases that match TRBD1. V gave up 7 bases and J gave up 5 bases; unmatched junction bases: 11. Germline CDR1 is MNHNY and CDR2 is SVGAGI (reference sequence). The CDR3 extends over 17 amino acids. The CDR3 loop reads CASNTGDRGLNNSPLHY. CDR3 coding DNA: TGTGCCAGCAACACCGGCGACAGGGGGCTGAATAATTCACCCCTCCACTAT.

This clonotype showed up just a few times. The chain employs TRBV7-3 and TRBJ2-3; 7 bases are shared with TRBD2. V was pared by 3 bases and J by 6 bases, with 3 bases of the junction left unmatched. CDR1 and CDR2 from the germline V gene are SGHTA and FQGTGA. The CDR3 has 13 amino acids. The CDR3 coding sequence is TGTGCCAGCAGCTTGGGAGCGGGGGATACGCAGTATTTT. The encoded protein is CASSLGAGDTQYF.

The J gene is TRBJ2-5, the V gene TRBV18; D ambiguous. V lost 4 bases and J 0 bases, leaving 12 bases between the germline ends. This CDR3 is built from 15 residues. Germline CDR1 is KGHSH and CDR2 is LQKENI. CDR3 DNA sequence: TGTGCCAGCTCACAGGTCCCTTTAGACCAAGAGACCCAGTACTTC. This translates into CASSQVPLDQETQYF.

This chain joins TRBV4-1 and TRBJ1-5, with 11 bases fitting TRBD1. This CDR3 is built from 16 residues. V shed 3 bases and J 4 bases; nucleotides not matched to a gene: 5. From germline, CDR1 is MGHRA and CDR2 YSYEKL. The CDR3, as DNA: TGCGCCAGCAGCCATGGGGACAGGGGGGGAAATCAGCCCCAGCATTTT. It codes for CASSHGDRGGNQPQHF.

This clonotype was detected ten times or more. The chain is built from TRBV30 and TRBJ2-5; D call uncertain. Trimming shortened V by 4 bases and J by 7 bases, and 16 bases separated the two germline ends. The germline gives CDR1 GTSNPN, CDR2 SVGIG (reference sequence). The CDR3 is 13 amino acids. CDR3 DNA sequence: TGTGCCTGGATGCCGGTCCTCCAGAGGACCCAGTACTTC. It encodes CAWMPVLQRTQYF.

In the case of this clonotype: This CDR3 fails to terminate in the conserved phenylalanine or tryptophan, so it likely reflects a read error. This sequence joins TRBV11-2 and TRBJ1-1; perhaps TRBD1 as D (5 bases). CDR3 size: 14 residues. Germline CDR1 reads SGHAT; CDR2 reads FQNNGV. V was shortened by 1 base and J by 5 bases, with 11 bases between the two germline ends. The CDR3, as DNA: TGTGCCAGCAGCTTAGTAATCCAGGGTACTGAAGCTTTCTCT. Translating gives CASSLVIQGTEAFS.

On this clonotype: A much larger clone lies a single base off, so this may be a read error. The CDR3 end shows no conserved phenylalanine or tryptophan, and so a read error is likely. The V and J genes are TRBV7-6 and TRBJ2-3; no firm D call. The CDR3 is 15 residues long. CDR1 is SGHVS, CDR2 FNYEAQ, per germline. V was cut by 0 bases and J by 0 bases, with 7 bases left in between. The chain's CDR3 is CASSLAHGSTDTQYL. The CDR3 DNA reads TGTGCCAGCAGCTTAGCTCACGGAAGCACAGATACGCAGTATTTA.

By sample fraction, this clonotype is medium-sized (0.01 to 0.1%). CDR3: CASSSSRGDRHF. The CDR3 bases are TGTGCCAGCAGTTCCTCCCGGGGGGACAGGCATTTT. J is TRBJ1-5 and V is TRBV6-6; TRBD1 matches 7 bases. The length of the CDR3 is 12 residues. The V and J ends lost 4 bases and 15 bases, in that order; junction bases with no gene match: 9. Germline V lookup: CDR1 MNHNY, CDR2 SVGAGI (reference sequence).

This clonotype was seen more than once but under ten times. A much larger clone lies a single base off, so this may be a read error. This rearrangement joins TRBV7-9 to TRBJ2-7; D is ambiguous. From germline, CDR1 is SEHNR and CDR2 FQNEAQ (reference sequence). Deletions cut 1 base from V and 6 bases from J, with 16 bases between. The length of the CDR3 is 15 residues. CDR3 coding DNA: TGTGCCAGCAGCTTAGGTGGCGTCAGCTTTTCCGAGCAGTACTTC. As protein: CASSLGGVSFSEQYF. Full variable domain (missing parts from reference TRBV7-9 and TRBJ2-7): DTGVSQNPRHKITKRGQNVTFRCDPISEHNRLYWYRQTLGQGPEFLTYFQNEAQLEKSRLLSDRFSAERPKGSFSTLEIQRTEQGDSAMYLCASSLGGVSFSEQYFGPGTRLTVT.

The table lists this clonotype with a few counts. The chain joins TRBV7-8 to TRBJ2-5; D gene unclear. The CDR3 runs to 15 residues. Germline V gene data show CDR1 as SGHVS and CDR2 as FQNEAQ. Between the trimmed V and J ends, which lost 5 bases and 0 bases, there was a span of 13 bases. CDR3 residues: CASSPRSADQETQYF. In DNA form, the CDR3 reads TGTGCCAGCAGCCCAAGGAGCGCGGACCAAGAGACCCAGTACTTC.

This clonotype was seen ten or more times. The chain is built from TRBV5-1 and TRBJ2-1; the match to TRBD1 covers 7 bases. V lost 4 bases to trimming and J lost 6 bases; unmatched junction nucleotides: 13. The CDR3 is made up of 16 amino acids. Germline V gives CDR1 SGHRS, CDR2 YFSETQ. CDR3 nucleotides: TGCGCCAGCAGCCGAGGGGGCCTCGGGTATGGCAATGAGCAGTTCTTC. Its protein product is CASSRGGLGYGNEQFF.

Turning to this clonotype: Given a much more abundant clone one base away, this may be a read error. V gene TRBV2 combines with J gene TRBJ1-5; TRBD1 matches 8 bases. The length of the CDR3 is 15 residues. Germline CDR1 is SNHLY and CDR2 is FYNNEI. The CDR3 DNA is TGTGCCAACAGTGAAGGTATCGCAGGGGGCGAGCCCCAGCATTTT. Residues: CANSEGIAGGEPQHF.

This clonotype came up once. This rearrangement joins TRBV27 to TRBJ2-1; the match to TRBD2 covers 7 bases. The CDR3 spans 12 residues. V lost 6 bases and J lost 10; bases outside the gene matches: 6. Germline assignment: CDR1 MNHEY and CDR2 SMNVEV (reference sequence). The CDR3 DNA follows: TGTGCCAGCAGCCCCGGGGGGATAGAGCAGTTCTTC. Protein product: CASSPGGIEQFF.

CDR3 loop: CASSLLNSNQPQHF. In nucleotides, the CDR3 is TGTGCCAGCAGTTTACTGAATAGCAATCAGCCCCAGCATTTT. The J gene is TRBJ1-5, the V gene TRBV28; no clear D gene. This CDR3 contains 14 residues. Germline CDR1 and CDR2: MDHEN and SYDVKM. The V end was cut by 2 bases, the J end by 0 bases, with 5 bases between. The variable domain in full, completed from reference TRBV28 and TRBJ1-5, reads DVKVTQSSRYLVKRTGEKVFLECVQDMDHENMFWYRQDPGLGLRLIYFSYDVKMKEKGDIPEGYSVSREKKERFSLILESASTNQTSMYLCASSLLNSNQPQHFGDGTRLSIL.

A few counts support this clonotype. V usage is TRBV3-1 and J usage is TRBJ2-3; D not resolved. Germline CDR1 is LGHDT and CDR2 is YNNKEL (reference sequence). The CDR3 loop spans 14 amino acids. With 2 bases removed from V and 4 bases from J, the gap between germline ends came to 10 bases. The CDR3 loop is CASSQTWTADTQYF. The CDR3 region has the DNA TGTGCCAGCAGCCAAACCTGGACCGCAGATACGCAGTATTTT.

The J gene is TRBJ2-1, the V gene TRBV20-1, with a weak D call TRBD2 (6 bases). CDR1 DFQATT and CDR2 SNEGSKA come from the germline V gene (reference sequence). The CDR3 has 14 amino acids. Trimming stripped 6 bases from V and 0 bases from J, with 12 bases between. CDR3 protein: CSATLATSYNEQFF. Here the CDR3 DNA reads TGCAGTGCGACCCTAGCGACCTCCTACAATGAGCAGTTCTTC.

V is TRBV7-3 and J is TRBJ2-2, with unresolved D. Trimming shortened V by 2 bases and J by 0 bases, and 4 bases separated the two germline ends. Germline CDR1 is SGHTA and CDR2 is FQGTGA. This CDR3 has 14 residues. CDR3 nucleotide sequence: TGTGCCAGCAGCTTATACGCGAACACCGGGGAGCTGTTTTTT. It yields the protein CASSLYANTGELFF.

This clonotype showed up many times. The chain carries TRBV9 and TRBJ1-1; 9 bases agree with TRBD1. V lost 4 bases and J lost 1; bases outside the gene matches: 5. The length of the CDR3 is 15 residues. CDR1 and CDR2 (germline): SGDLS, YYNGEE. CDR3 residues: CASSTGQGTNTEAFF. The CDR3 DNA follows: TGTGCCAGCAGCACCGGACAGGGGACGAACACTGAAGCTTTCTTT.

By sample share, this clonotype is medium-sized. This sequence joins TRBV24-1 and TRBJ2-7; the match to TRBD2 covers 7 bases. The length of the CDR3 is 14 residues. Germline CDR1 reads KGHDR; CDR2 reads SFDVKD. V was pared by 12 bases and J by 1 base, with 11 bases of the junction left unmatched. In DNA form, the CDR3 reads TGTGCCGCCGCAGGACTAGTTCTTTCCTACGAGCAGTACTTC. Its protein product is CAAAGLVLSYEQYF.

This clonotype was counted ten times or more. V is TRBV6-5 and J is TRBJ2-1; 12 bases align to TRBD2. The CDR3 runs to 17 residues. CDR1 is MNHEY and CDR2 is SVGAGI in the germline V gene. Trimming cost V 0 bases and J 0 bases; bases outside gene matches: 0. The chain's CDR3 is CASSYSGLAGSYNEQFF. The CDR3 DNA reads as TGTGCCAGCAGTTACTCGGGACTAGCGGGCTCCTACAATGAGCAGTTCTTC.

This clonotype occurred many times. The chain has TRBV20-1 and TRBJ2-7; D uncertain. The V end lost 0 bases, the J end lost 0 bases, and 6 bases lay between the germline ends. Per the germline V gene, CDR1 is DFQATT and CDR2 is SNEGSKA (reference sequence). The CDR3 is 13 residues long. CDR3 sequence (DNA): TGCAGTGCTAGAGAAGGCAACTCCTACGAGCAGTACTTC. Amino acids: CSAREGNSYEQYF.